This TCR beta chain was identified during a study of blood T cells in healthy people across ages. Study-wide results and caveats: It was found that TCR beta diversity correlated strongly with the percentage of naive T cells.

Germline-derived CDR1 and CDR2 are DFQATT and SNEGSKA (reference sequence). V was pared by 5 bases and J by 6 bases, with 8 bases of the junction left unmatched. This CDR3 is 13 amino acids long. A sample-barcoded 5' primer and a J-beta primer mix were used in a second PCR of roughly 7 to 12 cycles. TCRdb re-called the 5' RACE reads with MiXCR, one entry per CDR3 protein. The sample carries about 650,000 distinct CDR3 sequences, about a third recorded once. This clonotype was observed at least ten times. Its cognate antigen is unknown. The sequenced sample consisted of blood. The clonotype comes from a woman aged 80 or over in good health. V and J are TRBV20-1 and TRBJ2-7, with 9 bases identical to TRBD1. The chain's CDR3 is CSAPHLDRGEQYF. CDR3 DNA: TGCAGTGCTCCCCACTTGGACAGGGGCGAGCAGTACTTC.